A single sample gave rise to the 26 T cell receptor beta chains below, sequenced in a study of T cell changes during pregnancy in multiple sclerosis. Clones were read by immunoSEQ multiplex PCR, and TCRdb kept only the in-frame ones, dropping some. The data show 45,000 to 60,000 clones, 70% to 90% seen once. Material: peripheral blood, obtained in the first trimester of pregnancy. Source of these receptors: a female donor with multiple sclerosis, enrolled in a pregnancy study.

V gene TRBV15 combines with J gene TRBJ1-5; D remains ambiguous. The CDR3 consists of 17 residues. V was clipped by 0 bases and J by 2 bases, with 14 bases between them. The germline V gene has CDR1 LNHNV and CDR2 YYDKDF (reference sequence). CDR3 sequence: CATSRDSAGWGNQPQHF. In DNA form, the CDR3 reads TGTGCCACCAGCAGAGATTCGGCAGGCTGGGGCAATCAGCCCCAGCATTTT.

The gene calls are TRBV7-9 and TRBJ1-1; tentatively, D is TRBD1 (6 bases). The ends were cut back, 4 bases at V and 1 base at J, with 22 bases in the middle. The CDR3 totals 18 residues. CDR1 is SEHNR and CDR2 is FQNEAQ in the germline V gene (reference sequence). The CDR3: CASSSWGRGAWANTEAFF. Written as DNA, the CDR3 is TGTGCCAGCAGCTCCTGGGGACGGGGGGCATGGGCGAACACTGAAGCTTTCTTT.

The CDR3 DNA follows: TGCAGCGTTGACCTTGGACAGGCCCAAGAGACCCAGTACTTC. Encoded protein: CSVDLGQAQETQYF. The chain couples TRBV29-1 to TRBJ2-5; 7 positions agree with TRBD1. CDR3 size: 14 residues. V dropped 3 bases and J dropped 1; count of bases not matched to a gene: 5. The germline CDR1 and CDR2 sequences are SQVTM and ANQGSEA.

This clone was seen only a few times. The chain uses TRBV6-4 and TRBJ2-1; 7 bases align to TRBD1. The J segment lost 5 bases and the V segment lost 2 bases, leaving 0 bases of the junction unmatched. Germline V gene sequence: CDR1 MRHNA, CDR2 SNTAGT. The CDR3 extends over 13 amino acids. The CDR3 is CASSDRGHNEQFF. CDR3 nucleotides: TGTGCCAGCAGTGACAGGGGGCACAATGAGCAGTTCTTC.

The genes are TRBV19 and TRBJ1-4; TRBD1 matches at 8 bases. The CDR3 runs to 14 residues. Germline-derived CDR1 and CDR2 are LNHDA and SQIVND (reference sequence). J was trimmed by 8 bases and V by 7 bases; bases with no gene match: 9. CDR3 sequence reads: CASTSQGVTEKLFF. In DNA, the CDR3 is TGTGCCAGTACCTCACAGGGGGTTACGGAAAAACTGTTTTTT.

The chain is built from TRBV11-3 and TRBJ2-1; 7 bases are shared with TRBD1. The germline gives CDR1 SGHNT, CDR2 YENEEA. V trimming: 6 bases; J trimming: 2 bases; junction bases outside the gene matches: 7. There are 15 residues in the CDR3. The CDR3, as DNA: TGTGCCAGCAGTACAGGGGCCGTTACCTACAATGAGCAGTTCTTC. Translating it yields CASSTGAVTYNEQFF.

The chain couples TRBV9 to TRBJ2-2; TRBD1 matches 8 bases. V lost 5 bases to trimming and J lost 2 bases; unmatched junction nucleotides: 5. The CDR3 runs to 15 residues. Germline CDR1 reads SGDLS; CDR2 reads YYNGEE. CDR3 coding DNA: TGTGCCAGCAGGTCTGACAGGGGTAACACCGGGGAGCTGTTTTTT. Translation gives CASRSDRGNTGELFF.

V usage is TRBV6-5 and J usage is TRBJ2-5; 8 positions match TRBD2. Germline V gene sequence: CDR1 MNHEY, CDR2 SVGAGI. The CDR3 is made up of 15 amino acids. J was trimmed by 4 bases and V by 5 bases; bases with no gene match: 9. CDR3 protein: CASSAWLAGRETQYF. CDR3 nucleotides: TGTGCCAGCAGTGCGTGGCTAGCGGGTAGAGAGACCCAGTACTTC.

This clone was observed a few times. This chain's CDR3 is CASRPGLAKKNEQFF. Here the CDR3 DNA reads TGCGCCAGCAGACCAGGACTGGCAAAAAAAAATGAGCAGTTCTTC. This chain joins TRBV4-1 and TRBJ2-1, with a tentative D call TRBD2 (5 bases). The length of the CDR3 is 15 residues. V was trimmed by 6 bases and J by 7 bases, leaving 19 bases between them. Germline V gene lookup returns CDR1 MGHRA and CDR2 YSYEKL.

This chain uses TRBV6-5 with TRBJ2-2, with D maybe TRBD2 (6 bases). The CDR3 has 16 residues. Trimming took 0 bases from V and 4 from J, leaving 12 bases between them. Germline values: CDR1 MNHEY, CDR2 SVGAGI. The CDR3 nucleotides are TGTGCCAGCAGTTACTCTCCGGGGGTGGGCACCGGGGAGCTGTTTTTT. Translated, it gives CASSYSPGVGTGELFF.

The sample holds a few counts of this clone. CDR3 DNA sequence: TGCGCCAGCAGCCCGGGGGGGGGAGCGGAGACCCAGTACTTC. Translation: CASSPGGGAETQYF. V is TRBV5-1 and J is TRBJ2-5; 8 bases are shared with TRBD2. The CDR3 covers 14 residues. Germline trimming cut 4 bases from V and 5 bases from J; bases unmatched to any gene: 7. Per the germline V gene, CDR1 is SGHRS and CDR2 is YFSETQ.

V usage is TRBV27 and J usage is TRBJ2-1; 12 bases are shared with TRBD2. CDR1 is MNHEY, CDR2 SMNVEV, per germline (reference sequence). This CDR3 region has 19 residues. V trimming: 5 bases; J trimming: 0 bases; junction bases outside the gene matches: 11. The CDR3 is CASSITLAGGYSSYNEQFF. The CDR3 coding sequence is TGTGCCAGCAGTATCACACTAGCGGGGGGATATAGCTCCTACAATGAGCAGTTCTTC.

CDR3 nucleotides: TGTGCCTGGAGTAGGAGCCCTCACTCCTACGAGCAGTACTTC. Its translation: CAWSRSPHSYEQYF. The chain recombines TRBV30 with TRBJ2-7; unclear D gene. CDR1 and CDR2 (germline): GTSNPN, SVGIG (reference sequence). Trimming removed 2 bases at V and 0 bases at J, with 11 bases between. This CDR3 spans 14 amino acids.

This sequence joins TRBV10-3 and TRBJ1-6, with a possible D match to TRBD1 (6 bases). The germline V gene has CDR1 ENHRY and CDR2 SYGVKD. This CDR3 is 16 amino acids long. V was pared by 8 bases and J by 0 bases, with 14 bases between. This CDR3 reads CAIARTASSYNSPLHF. CDR3 nucleotides: TGTGCCATCGCTAGGACAGCAAGCTCCTATAATTCACCCCTCCACTTT.

The J gene is TRBJ2-1, the V gene TRBV28; maybe TRBD2 (6 bases). The CDR3 covers 13 residues. The V end was cut by 6 bases, the J end by 4 bases, with 10 bases between. The V gene's germline CDR1 is MDHEN and CDR2 SYDVKM. This CDR3 reads CASSRLVYNEQFF. The CDR3 nucleotides read TGTGCCAGCAGCAGACTAGTATACAATGAGCAGTTCTTC. Filled out from reference TRBV28 and TRBJ2-1, the complete variable domain reads DVKVTQSSRYLVKRTGEKVFLECVQDMDHENMFWYRQDPGLGLRLIYFSYDVKMKEKGDIPEGYSVSREKKERFSLILESASTNQTSMYLCASSRLVYNEQFFGPGTRLTVL.

The J gene is TRBJ2-7, the V gene TRBV2; possibly TRBD1 for D (6 bases). The CDR3 consists of 11 residues. V gave up 7 bases and J gave up 7 bases, with 11 bases separating them. CDR1 and CDR2 (germline): SNHLY, FYNNEI. This CDR3 is CASTWDTEQYF. CDR3 DNA sequence: TGTGCCAGCACATGGGACACAGAGCAGTACTTC. Based on the CDR3 plus reference TRBV2 and TRBJ2-7, the full variable domain is EPEVTQTPSHQVTQMGQEVILRCVPISNHLYFYWYRQILGQKVEFLVSFYNNEISEKSEIFDDQFSVERPDGSNFTLKIRSTKLEDSAMYFCASTWDTEQYFGPGTRLTVT.

The chain is built from TRBV6-5 and TRBJ2-2; possibly TRBD1 for D (5 bases). V lost 5 bases and J lost 3, with 7 bases in between. This CDR3 region has 13 residues. Per germline, CDR1 MNHEY and CDR2 SVGAGI. The CDR3 loop is CASSPGHTGELFF. As DNA, the CDR3 is TGTGCCAGCAGTCCAGGGCACACCGGGGAGCTGTTTTTT.

The rearrangement uses TRBV9 and TRBJ2-3; TRBD2 agrees at 9 bases. Germline CDR1 reads SGDLS; CDR2 reads YYNGEE. Trimming removed 0 bases from V and 1 base from J; junction bases left unmatched: 3. The CDR3 is 16 amino acids. This chain's CDR3 is CASSVGVAGGTDTQYF. In DNA, the CDR3 is TGTGCCAGCAGCGTAGGGGTAGCGGGGGGCACAGATACGCAGTATTTT.

The chain recombines TRBV19 with TRBJ1-5, with D tentatively TRBD1 (6 bases). This CDR3 region has 16 residues. Germline lookup yields CDR1 LNHDA and CDR2 SQIVND (reference sequence). The V end was cut by 3 bases, the J end by 0 bases, with 12 bases between. The CDR3 DNA reads TGTGCCAGTAGTATCCTGGGGGGGCCTAGCAATCAGCCCCAGCATTTT. Its protein product is CASSILGGPSNQPQHF.

The genes are TRBV6-5 and TRBJ1-3; maybe TRBD1 (6 bases). This CDR3 contains 14 residues. V shed 8 bases and J shed 4 bases, with 15 bases lying between them. Germline V gene sequence: CDR1 MNHEY, CDR2 SVGAGI. The CDR3 bases are TGTGCCAGCGGGGACACCCTCCGGGGAAACACCATATATTTT. Protein: CASGDTLRGNTIYF.

The V and J genes are TRBV27 and TRBJ2-2, with 7 bases that match TRBD1. The V gene's germline CDR1 is MNHEY and CDR2 SMNVEV (reference sequence). V trimming: 7 bases; J trimming: 0 bases; junction bases outside the gene matches: 8. This CDR3 region has 16 residues. The CDR3 bases are TGTGCCAGCACCGAAACAGGGGTCGCGAACACCGGGGAGCTGTTTTTT. It codes for CASTETGVANTGELFF.

V and J are TRBV5-1 and TRBJ2-1; TRBD2 might be the D (6 bases). In germline, CDR1 is SGHRS, CDR2 YFSETQ. V was pared by 6 bases and J by 2 bases, with 12 bases between. This CDR3 spans 14 amino acids. Written as DNA, the CDR3 is TGCGCCAGCATGCGGGGCCCGACCTACAATGAGCAGTTCTTC. Encoded protein: CASMRGPTYNEQFF.

This chain uses TRBV2 with TRBJ2-3; no reliable D call. Germline V lookup: CDR1 SNHLY, CDR2 FYNNEI. The CDR3 sequence is 13 residues long. Trimming cost V 4 bases and J 0 bases, with 5 bases left between them. DNA for the CDR3: TGTGCCAGCAGTGCGCGGAGCACAGATACGCAGTATTTT. Its protein product is CASSARSTDTQYF.

The chain combines TRBV4-1 with TRBJ2-5, with TRBD2 matching 11 bases. The V segment lost 5 bases and the J segment 2 bases; nucleotides outside the gene matches: 4. CDR1 and CDR2 (germline): MGHRA, YSYEKL. This CDR3 has 15 residues. The CDR3 coding sequence is TGCGCCAGCAGCGATCTAGCGGGGGGTCAAGAGACCCAGTACTTC. Protein sequence: CASSDLAGGQETQYF.

The chain joins TRBV5-5 to TRBJ1-1; D remains unclear. There are 13 residues in the CDR3. CDR1 and CDR2 (germline): SGHKS, YYEKEE (reference sequence). V dropped 4 bases and J dropped 0 bases, with 7 bases sitting between them. The CDR3 protein is CASSGQVNTEAFF. The CDR3 DNA follows: TGTGCCAGCAGCGGGCAGGTGAACACTGAAGCTTTCTTT.

V usage is TRBV14 and J usage is TRBJ1-2, with TRBD1 identical over 7 bases. V lost 1 base to trimming and J lost 5 bases; unmatched junction nucleotides: 4. The CDR3 covers 14 residues. Germline V gene sequence: CDR1 SGHDN, CDR2 FVKESK. The CDR3 DNA is TGTGCCAGCAGCCAAGCTAGGGGGCTTTATGGCTACACCTTC. This gives the protein CASSQARGLYGYTF.